A single sample gave rise to the 22 T cell receptor beta chains below, sequenced in a study of resident and recirculating memory T cells in vitiligo. The protocol was immunoSEQ multiplex PCR, while the TCRdb copy is restricted to in-frame clones and leaves out a portion. The table includes more than 65,000 clones, 91% detected once. Sequencing input: blood. Receptors were obtained from a male donor with vitiligo.

This chain uses TRBV29-1 with TRBJ2-3; TRBD2 matches 9 bases. The V gene's germline CDR1 is SQVTM and CDR2 ANQGSEA. Germline trimming cut 4 bases from V and 2 bases from J; bases unmatched to any gene: 7. This CDR3 is 15 amino acids long. This CDR3 reads CSVVARGGSTDTQYF. CDR3 nucleotides: TGCAGCGTTGTAGCGCGGGGGGGATCCACAGATACGCAGTATTTT.

The rearrangement uses TRBV7-9 and TRBJ1-4, with 11 bases identical to TRBD1. The CDR3 is 17 amino acids. V lost 6 bases to trimming and J lost 7 bases; unmatched junction nucleotides: 13. Germline CDR1 reads SEHNR; CDR2 reads FQNEAQ (reference sequence). For the CDR3, the DNA is TGTGCCAGCAGTCCCCGGGACAGGGGGTTTCGTGGTGAAAAACTGTTTTTT. The encoded protein is CASSPRDRGFRGEKLFF.

This chain links TRBV28 with TRBJ2-7; 7 bases map to TRBD1. This CDR3 spans 16 amino acids. V dropped 5 bases and J dropped 2; count of bases not matched to a gene: 12. Germline-derived CDR1 and CDR2 are MDHEN and SYDVKM. The CDR3 loop reads CASSLFLDRAPYEQYF. CDR3 coding DNA: TGTGCCAGCAGTCTCTTTTTAGACAGGGCCCCCTACGAGCAGTACTTC.

The chain uses TRBV2 and TRBJ2-1; D gene uncertain. Germline CDR1 SNHLY, CDR2 FYNNEI. The CDR3 extends over 13 amino acids. Trimming pared 5 bases from V and 7 bases from J, leaving 12 bases between. The CDR3 nucleotides are TGTGCCAGCAGTTACATCCGAGGAAATGAGCAGTTCTTC. Its translation is CASSYIRGNEQFF.

This sequence joins TRBV19 and TRBJ2-6; D not certain. This CDR3 has 16 residues. CDR1 LNHDA and CDR2 SQIVND come from the germline V gene (reference sequence). V was trimmed by 2 bases and J by 2 bases, leaving 10 bases between them. The CDR3 region is CASSIFPVTGANVLTF. CDR3 bases: TGTGCCAGTAGTATATTTCCGGTGACTGGGGCCAACGTCCTGACTTTC.

V is TRBV9 and J is TRBJ2-1, with D possibly TRBD2 on 7 matching bases. The CDR3 totals 16 residues. Germline V lookup: CDR1 SGDLS, CDR2 YYNGEE. The germline V and J ends were trimmed by 0 bases and 3 bases, with 13 bases remaining between them. The CDR3 here is CASSVVPGGIYNEQFF. Here the CDR3 DNA reads TGTGCCAGCAGCGTAGTGCCGGGGGGCATCTACAATGAGCAGTTCTTC.

V gene TRBV19 combines with J gene TRBJ2-3; D is possibly TRBD2 (6 bases). CDR1 is LNHDA, CDR2 SQIVND, per germline (reference sequence). V was clipped by 5 bases and J by 4 bases, with 19 bases between them. The CDR3 spans 16 residues. CDR3 DNA sequence: TGTGCCAGTAGTCCTAACCCCGGGGGAGGTCCAGATACGCAGTATTTT. It encodes CASSPNPGGGPDTQYF. The full variable domain, in which reference TRBV19 and TRBJ2-3 provide the parts outside the CDR3, is DGGITQSPKYLFRKEGQNVTLSCEQNLNHDAMYWYRQDPGQGLRLIYYSQIVNDFQKGDIAEGYSVSREKKESFPLTVTSAQKNPTAFYLCASSPNPGGGPDTQYFGPGTRLTVL.

This chain links TRBV2 with TRBJ2-5, with no clear D. The CDR3 covers 12 residues. Trimming took 2 bases from V and 4 from J, leaving 5 bases between them. CDR1 SNHLY and CDR2 FYNNEI come from the germline V gene. The DNA of the CDR3 is TGTGCCAGCAGTGAAACCAGAGAGACCCAGTACTTC. It specifies CASSETRETQYF.

The chain couples TRBV14 to TRBJ2-1; 11 bases agree with TRBD2. The J segment lost 9 bases and the V segment lost 3 bases, leaving 7 bases of the junction unmatched. The CDR3 has 15 amino acids. Germline assignment: CDR1 SGHDN and CDR2 FVKESK. Here the CDR3 reads CASSHRLAGGREQFF. CDR3 bases: TGTGCCAGCAGCCATAGATTAGCGGGGGGGCGTGAGCAGTTCTTC.

V usage is TRBV4-3 and J usage is TRBJ1-5; TRBD1 agrees at 7 bases. The V and J ends lost 5 bases and 5 bases, in that order; junction bases with no gene match: 3. CDR1 and CDR2 (germline): LGHNA, YSLEER. The CDR3 runs to 13 residues. The CDR3 loop is CASSATGDQPQHF. CDR3 coding DNA: TGCGCCAGCAGCGCAACAGGGGATCAGCCCCAGCATTTT.

This chain's CDR3 is CAWSSGGADTQYF. The CDR3 DNA sequence: TGTGCCTGGAGTAGCGGGGGGGCCGATACGCAGTATTTT. The V gene is TRBV30, the J gene TRBJ2-3; 10 nucleotides line up with TRBD2. Germline trimming cut 2 bases from V and 6 bases from J; bases unmatched to any gene: 2. This CDR3 is 13 amino acids long. CDR1 and CDR2 from the germline V gene are GTSNPN and SVGIG (reference sequence).

This clone showed up just once. The chain employs TRBV11-2 and TRBJ2-6, with a tentative D call TRBD1 (6 bases). The CDR3 is 17 residues long. Looked up from germline, CDR1 is SGHAT and CDR2 is FQNNGV. V lost 5 bases, J lost 4 bases, and 18 bases lay in between. The CDR3 coding sequence is TGTGCCAGCAGCAGCCACGGACAGCAGGCAGGGGCCAACGTCCTGACTTTC. This gives the protein CASSSHGQQAGANVLTF.

This clone was recorded a few times. The chain recombines TRBV9 with TRBJ2-1, with 10 bases matching TRBD2. Germline lookup yields CDR1 SGDLS and CDR2 YYNGEE. This CDR3 comprises 15 residues. Trimming took 3 bases from V and 7 from J; bases not matched to a gene: 7. CDR3 in DNA: TGTGCCAGCAGCGCAAGCGGGGGGGCTTGGAATGAGCAGTTCTTC. This translates into CASSASGGAWNEQFF.

The rearrangement uses TRBV5-4 and TRBJ1-2, with 12 bases fitting TRBD1. The CDR3 covers 15 residues. Germline-derived CDR1 and CDR2 are SGHNT and YYREEE (reference sequence). V gave up 5 bases and J gave up 8 bases; unmatched junction bases: 10. CDR3 nucleotide sequence: TGTGCCAGCAGTCTGATGGGACAGGGGGCCTACGGCTACACCTTC. This translates into CASSLMGQGAYGYTF.

This chain joins TRBV29-1 and TRBJ1-2; D unclear. V dropped 0 bases and J dropped 4 bases, with 15 bases sitting between them. CDR1 and CDR2 from the germline V gene are SQVTM and ANQGSEA. The CDR3 runs to 15 residues. The CDR3 DNA is TGCAGCGTTGAAGATCATGGGAGAGAATCCTATGGCTACACCTTC. It translates to CSVEDHGRESYGYTF.

As DNA, the CDR3 is TGTGCCAGCAGTTTATTTGAGGCGCGCAGGGTCATTAGTCAGCCCCAGCATTTT. Amino acids: CASSLFEARRVISQPQHF. The gene calls are TRBV28 and TRBJ1-5; a possible D gene is TRBD1 (5 bases). V lost 1 base and J lost 6, with 22 bases in between. The CDR3 is 18 amino acids. Germline loops: CDR1 MDHEN, CDR2 SYDVKM.

The rearrangement joins TRBV19 to TRBJ1-1; possibly TRBD1 for D (5 bases). The germline V gene has CDR1 LNHDA and CDR2 SQIVND (reference sequence). The CDR3 contains 18 residues. With 0 bases removed from V and 9 bases from J, the gap between germline ends came to 26 bases. CDR3 sequence reads: CASSIDATNRNDPTKAFF. In DNA, the CDR3 is TGTGCCAGTAGTATAGATGCCACGAACAGGAACGATCCTACTAAAGCTTTCTTT.

In this sample, this clone turned up a few times. The chain uses TRBV6-1 and TRBJ2-3, with 12 bases aligning to TRBD2. Germline trimming cut 2 bases from V and 0 bases from J; bases unmatched to any gene: 3. The CDR3 consists of 17 residues. Germline V gene sequence: CDR1 MNHNS, CDR2 SASEGT. The CDR3 nucleotides are TGTGCCAGCAGTGAACTAGCGGGGGGGCCTAGCACAGATACGCAGTATTTT. Translating gives CASSELAGGPSTDTQYF.

V is TRBV7-2 and J is TRBJ2-1; D is possibly TRBD2 (5 bases). CDR1 SGHTA and CDR2 FQGNSA come from the germline V gene. Trimming stripped 0 bases from V and 2 bases from J, with 26 bases between. This CDR3 is 21 amino acids long. The CDR3 DNA sequence: TGTGCCAGCAGCTTAGCAGTAAATAGCGCTCCTTGGATTGGCACCTACAATGAGCAGTTCTTC. Translated, it gives CASSLAVNSAPWIGTYNEQFF. The full variable domain, its missing parts supplied by reference TRBV7-2 and TRBJ2-1, is GAGVSQSPSNKVTEKGKDVELRCDPISGHTALYWYRQSLGQGLEFLIYFQGNSAPDKSGLPSDRFSAERTGGSVSTLTIQRTQQEDSAVYLCASSLAVNSAPWIGTYNEQFFGPGTRLTVL.

This clone came up once. This chain joins TRBV7-6 and TRBJ1-1; no definite D call. V lost 4 bases and J 0 bases, leaving 9 bases between the germline ends. This CDR3 has 14 residues. The germline V gene encodes CDR1 SGHVS and CDR2 FNYEAQ. CDR3 in DNA: TGTGCCAGCAGCTCCGACATCATGAACACTGAAGCTTTCTTT. It translates to CASSSDIMNTEAFF.

CDR3 sequence reads: CASSSSTTRSLEEQYF. The DNA for the CDR3 is TGTGCCAGCAGCTCCTCTACCACCCGTAGTCTGGAGGAGCAGTACTTC. The V and J genes are TRBV9 and TRBJ2-7; D unresolved. Germline V CDR1 and CDR2: SGDLS, YYNGEE. This CDR3 has 16 residues. V gave up 4 bases and J gave up 7 bases, with 24 bases separating them.

This chain connects TRBV18 to TRBJ2-1; D is possibly TRBD1 (6 bases). Trimming took 4 bases from V and 0 from J, leaving 13 bases between them. This CDR3 region has 16 residues. In germline, CDR1 is KGHSH, CDR2 LQKENI. The CDR3 is CASSLEQGTSYNEQFF. CDR3 coding DNA: TGTGCCAGCTCACTAGAACAGGGTACCTCCTACAATGAGCAGTTCTTC.